This T cell receptor beta chain comes out of a study of T cell repertoires in cytomegalovirus infection. For the study at large: The public TCR beta signatures pointed to both CMV infection and matching HLA type. Notes on the study in general: The ex vivo response showed dominance by HLA-C-restricted CMV-specific TCR beta clonotypes.

V shed 4 bases, J shed 7 bases, and the junction held 8 bases outside the gene matches. CDR1 is SGHAT and CDR2 is FQNNGV in the germline V gene. This CDR3 spans 15 amino acids. TCRdb re-called the reads with MiXCR, one entry per CDR3 protein. The profile shows 650,000 to 900,000 distinct CDR3 sequences, 25% to 30% of them singletons. A few counts support this clonotype. The antigen is unknown. Here the sequenced sample was cultured CD8+ T cells from PBMCs, taken from culture after CMV antigen stimulation. This chain connects TRBV11-2 to TRBJ1-4, with TRBD1 matching over 8 bases. This clonotype originated in a human donor in good health (CMV status not recorded). Some clones in this sample may be carry-over from other donors' samples. The CDR3 protein is CASSSNRGRSEKLFF. DNA for the CDR3: TGTGCCAGCAGCTCGAACAGGGGGAGGAGTGAAAAACTGTTTTTT.